This T cell receptor (beta chain) is from a study of blood T cell repertoires in COVID-19. Study-wide background: COVID-19 samples from acute and convalescent phases originated in the United States, Italy and Spain.

In the authors' methods: Nucleated cell number was recorded as an estimate derived from reference gene primer amplification. Generated by immunoSEQ multiplex PCR, the TCRdb table keeps only in-frame clones and is missing some. V, J and clone size derive from that table, while D and trimming were established from the DNA sequence. The sample lists under 250,000 clones, about 90% seen once, with around 1.5% in the top ten. Sequencing used peripheral blood. The receptor's source is an elderly man with acute or convalescent COVID-19.

This CDR3 is CASSRGTGGATGELFF. In DNA form, the CDR3 reads TGTGCCAGTAGTCGCGGGACAGGGGGTGCGACCGGGGAGCTGTTTTTT. This chain connects TRBV19 to TRBJ2-2, with 11 bases lining up with TRBD1. V lost 5 bases and J lost 5; bases outside the gene matches: 7. CDR1 and CDR2 (germline): LNHDA, SQIVND (reference sequence). The CDR3 is 16 amino acids. Complete variable domain (other parts from reference TRBV19 and TRBJ2-2): DGGITQSPKYLFRKEGQNVTLSCEQNLNHDAMYWYRQDPGQGLRLIYYSQIVNDFQKGDIAEGYSVSREKKESFPLTVTSAQKNPTAFYLCASSRGTGGATGELFFGEGSRLTVL.